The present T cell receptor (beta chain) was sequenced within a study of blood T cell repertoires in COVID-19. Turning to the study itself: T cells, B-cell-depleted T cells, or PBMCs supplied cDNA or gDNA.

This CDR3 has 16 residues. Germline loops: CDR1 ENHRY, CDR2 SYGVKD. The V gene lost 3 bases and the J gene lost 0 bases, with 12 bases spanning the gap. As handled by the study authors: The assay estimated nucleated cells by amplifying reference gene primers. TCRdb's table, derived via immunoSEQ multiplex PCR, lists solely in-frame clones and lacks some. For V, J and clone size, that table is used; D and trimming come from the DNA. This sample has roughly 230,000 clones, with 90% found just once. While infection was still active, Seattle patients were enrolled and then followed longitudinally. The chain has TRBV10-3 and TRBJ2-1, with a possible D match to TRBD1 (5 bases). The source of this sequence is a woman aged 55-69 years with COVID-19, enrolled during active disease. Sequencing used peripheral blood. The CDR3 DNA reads TGTGCCATCAGTGATACTGGTGGGGCCTCCTACAATGAGCAGTTCTTC. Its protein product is CAISDTGGASYNEQFF.